This T cell receptor (beta chain) is drawn from a study of T cell responses to AZD1222 COVID-19 vaccine. In regard to this clone: Its antigen remains unknown.

Overall study results and limits: Regions 160-218 and 743-854 held dominance among vaccine-associated CD4 TCRs, which spanned spike. Within unmutated variant regions lay the reported targets of nearly half of spike-specific TCRs. Baseline seropositives among AZD1222 recipients totaled only five to seven. It was only after the peak T cell response that any repertoires were sampled.

Trimming shortened V by 6 bases and J by 1 base, and 12 bases separated the two germline ends. The CDR3 length is 13 residues. Per the germline V gene, CDR1 is SQVTM and CDR2 is ANQGSEA. TCRdb's copy holds only in-frame clones and misses some; the assay was immunoSEQ multiplex PCR. The data show 95,000 to 150,000 clones, with over 80% seen just once and approximately 8% held by the top ten. V usage is TRBV29-1 and J usage is TRBJ2-5; D perhaps matches TRBD2 (6 bases). This TCR was recovered from an adult who received the AZD1222 COVID-19 vaccine. The sample in question was peripheral blood, obtained 28 days after the second AZD1222 dose. In DNA form, the CDR3 reads TGCAGCGTCGCCCGGGAGACCCAAGAGACCCAGTACTTC. It translates to CSVARETQETQYF.